This T cell receptor beta chain appears in the sequencing data of a study of blood T cell repertoires in COVID-19. Repertoires were generated with immunoSEQ multiplex PCR, while TCRdb's copy carries only in-frame clones and drops some. The repertoire holds 45,000 to 50,000 clones, about 86% seen once, with 8.5% to 10% in the top ten. The V gene lost 2 bases and the J gene lost 8 bases, with 13 bases spanning the gap. This CDR3 contains 13 residues. The germline V gene encodes CDR1 SGHKS and CDR2 YYEKEE (reference sequence). This chain joins TRBV5-5 and TRBJ1-2; D may be TRBD1 (6 bases). The sample taken for sequencing was peripheral blood. The clonotype was recovered from a human donor in a cohort sampled during active COVID-19. CDR3 amino acids: CASSFSGVDGYTF. The CDR3 DNA sequence: TGTGCCAGCAGCTTTTCAGGGGTTGACGGCTACACCTTC. Drawing the rest from reference TRBV5-5 and TRBJ1-2, the complete variable domain is DAGVTQSPTHLIKTRGQQVTLRCSPISGHKSVSWYQQVLGQGPQFIFQYYEKEERGRGNFPDRFSARQFPNYSSELNVNALLLGDSALYLCASSFSGVDGYTFGSGTRLTVV.